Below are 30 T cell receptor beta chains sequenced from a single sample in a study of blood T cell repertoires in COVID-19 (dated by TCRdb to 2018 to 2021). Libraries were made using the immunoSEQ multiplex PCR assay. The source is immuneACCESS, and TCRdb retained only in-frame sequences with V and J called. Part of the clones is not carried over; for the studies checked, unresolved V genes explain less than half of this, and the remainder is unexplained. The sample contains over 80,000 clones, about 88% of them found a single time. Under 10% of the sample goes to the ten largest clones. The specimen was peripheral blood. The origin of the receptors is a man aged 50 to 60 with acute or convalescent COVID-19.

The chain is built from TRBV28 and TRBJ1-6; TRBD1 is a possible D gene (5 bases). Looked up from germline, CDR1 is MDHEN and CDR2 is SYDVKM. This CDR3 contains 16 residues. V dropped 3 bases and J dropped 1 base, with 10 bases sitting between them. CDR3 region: CASSLRGRSYNSPLHF. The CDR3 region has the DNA TGTGCCAGCAGTTTGCGGGGGAGGTCCTATAATTCACCCCTCCACTTT.

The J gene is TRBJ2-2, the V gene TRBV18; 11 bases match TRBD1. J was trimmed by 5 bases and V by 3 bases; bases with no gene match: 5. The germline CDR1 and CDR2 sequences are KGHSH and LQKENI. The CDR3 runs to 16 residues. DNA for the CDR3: TGTGCCAGCTCACCGGACAGGGGGCGAAATACCGGGGAGCTGTTTTTT. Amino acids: CASSPDRGRNTGELFF.

Here the CDR3 DNA reads TGTGCCAGCAGCTTGGTAACGTCAGGGTCACCCCTCCACTTT. Residues: CASSLVTSGSPLHF. The chain combines TRBV5-4 with TRBJ1-6; a possible D gene is TRBD1 (5 bases). The CDR3 loop spans 14 amino acids. Per germline, CDR1 SGHNT and CDR2 YYREEE (reference sequence). The V and J ends lost 0 bases and 10 bases respectively, with 11 bases between them.

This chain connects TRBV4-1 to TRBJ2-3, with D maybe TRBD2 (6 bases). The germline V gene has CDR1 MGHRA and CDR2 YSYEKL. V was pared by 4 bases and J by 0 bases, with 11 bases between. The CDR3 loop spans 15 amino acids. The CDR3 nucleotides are TGCGCCAGCAGCCGACTAGTAGATAGCACAGATACGCAGTATTTT. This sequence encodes CASSRLVDSTDTQYF.

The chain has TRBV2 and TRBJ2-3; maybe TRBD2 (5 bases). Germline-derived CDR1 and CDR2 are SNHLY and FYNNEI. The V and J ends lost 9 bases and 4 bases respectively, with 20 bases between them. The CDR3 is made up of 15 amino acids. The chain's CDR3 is CAREESGSLADTQYF. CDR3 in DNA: TGTGCCAGGGAGGAGTCGGGGAGTCTCGCAGATACGCAGTATTTT. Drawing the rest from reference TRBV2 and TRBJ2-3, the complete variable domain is EPEVTQTPSHQVTQMGQEVILRCVPISNHLYFYWYRQILGQKVEFLVSFYNNEISEKSEIFDDQFSVERPDGSNFTLKIRSTKLEDSAMYFCAREESGSLADTQYFGPGTRLTVL.

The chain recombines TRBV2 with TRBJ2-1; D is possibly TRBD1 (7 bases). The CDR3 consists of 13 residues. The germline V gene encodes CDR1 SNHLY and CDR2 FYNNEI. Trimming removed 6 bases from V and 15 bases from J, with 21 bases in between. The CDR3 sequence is CASRRDSQDRGFF. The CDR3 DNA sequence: TGTGCCAGCAGGCGGGACAGCCAGGATAGGGGGTTCTTC.

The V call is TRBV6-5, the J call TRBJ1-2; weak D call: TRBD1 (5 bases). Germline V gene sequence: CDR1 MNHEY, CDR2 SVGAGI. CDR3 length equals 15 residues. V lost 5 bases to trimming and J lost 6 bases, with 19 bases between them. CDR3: CASSPSGASEDGYTF. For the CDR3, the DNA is TGTGCCAGCAGTCCTTCTGGGGCAAGTGAGGATGGCTACACCTTC.

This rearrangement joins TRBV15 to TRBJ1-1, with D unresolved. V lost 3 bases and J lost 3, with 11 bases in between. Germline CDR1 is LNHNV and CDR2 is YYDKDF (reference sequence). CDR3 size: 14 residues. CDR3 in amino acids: CATSRETRDTEAFF. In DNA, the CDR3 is TGTGCCACCAGCAGGGAAACACGGGACACTGAAGCTTTCTTT.

In nucleotides, the CDR3 is TGTGCCTGGAGAGGTTGGGGGGACTCCTACGAGCAGTACTTC. Protein sequence: CAWRGWGDSYEQYF. The chain uses TRBV30 and TRBJ2-7; D might be TRBD2 (6 bases). The V end lost 3 bases, the J end lost 0 bases, and 12 bases lay between the germline ends. The CDR3 has 14 amino acids. Germline assignment: CDR1 GTSNPN and CDR2 SVGIG (reference sequence).

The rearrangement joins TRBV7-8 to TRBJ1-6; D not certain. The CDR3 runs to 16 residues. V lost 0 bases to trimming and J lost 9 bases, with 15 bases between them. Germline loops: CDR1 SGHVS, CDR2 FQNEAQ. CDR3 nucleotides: TGTGCCAGCAGCTTAGCGTCTTACGGGGTTCCTTCACCCCTCCACTTT. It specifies CASSLASYGVPSPLHF.

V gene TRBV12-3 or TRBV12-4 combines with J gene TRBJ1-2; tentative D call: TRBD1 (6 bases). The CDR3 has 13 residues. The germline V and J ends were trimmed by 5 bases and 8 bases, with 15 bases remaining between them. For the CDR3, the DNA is TGTGCCAGCAGTACCTCGGGGGGCCGGGGCTACACCTTC. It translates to CASSTSGGRGYTF.

Here the CDR3 DNA reads TGTGCCAGCAGAACACAGGGAGGGAAAGATGGAGGCTACACCTTC. Protein product: CASRTQGGKDGGYTF. The chain employs TRBV28 and TRBJ1-2, with D perhaps TRBD1 (6 bases). V shed 6 bases and J shed 8 bases, with 22 bases lying between them. CDR1 and CDR2 from the germline V gene are MDHEN and SYDVKM. The CDR3 runs to 15 residues.

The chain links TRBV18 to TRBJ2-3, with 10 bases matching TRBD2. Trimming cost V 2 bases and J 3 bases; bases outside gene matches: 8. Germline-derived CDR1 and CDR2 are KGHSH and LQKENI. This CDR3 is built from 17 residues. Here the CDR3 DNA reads TGTGCCAGCTCACCAGAGCGGGGGGGCAGGGGGACAGATACGCAGTATTTT. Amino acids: CASSPERGGRGTDTQYF.

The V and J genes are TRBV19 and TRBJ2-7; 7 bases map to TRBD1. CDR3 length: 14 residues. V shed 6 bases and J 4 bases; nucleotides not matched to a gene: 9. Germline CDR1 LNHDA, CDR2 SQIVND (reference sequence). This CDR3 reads CASRPTGTEYEQYV. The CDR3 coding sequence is TGTGCCAGTAGACCTACCGGGACAGAGTACGAGCAGTACGTC.

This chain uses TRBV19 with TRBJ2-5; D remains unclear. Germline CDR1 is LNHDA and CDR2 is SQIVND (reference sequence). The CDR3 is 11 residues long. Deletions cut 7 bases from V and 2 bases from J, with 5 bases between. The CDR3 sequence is CASKLQETQYF. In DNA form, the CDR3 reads TGTGCCAGTAAACTTCAAGAGACCCAGTACTTC.

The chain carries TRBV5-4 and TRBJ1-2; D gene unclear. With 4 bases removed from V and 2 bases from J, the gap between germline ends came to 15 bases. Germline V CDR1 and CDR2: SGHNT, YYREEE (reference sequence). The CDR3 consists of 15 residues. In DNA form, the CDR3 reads TGTGCCAGCAGCCCCATAGGACTGCGGAACTATGGCTACACCTTC. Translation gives CASSPIGLRNYGYTF.

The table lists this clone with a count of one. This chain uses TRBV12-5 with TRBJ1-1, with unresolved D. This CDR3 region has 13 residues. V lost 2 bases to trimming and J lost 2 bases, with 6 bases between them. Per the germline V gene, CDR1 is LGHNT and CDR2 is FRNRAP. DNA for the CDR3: TGTGCTAGTGGTTTGAATACAAACACTGAAGCTTTCTTT. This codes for CASGLNTNTEAFF.

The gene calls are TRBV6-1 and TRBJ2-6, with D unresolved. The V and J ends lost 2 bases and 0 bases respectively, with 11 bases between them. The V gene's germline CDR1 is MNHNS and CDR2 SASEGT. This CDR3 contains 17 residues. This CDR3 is CASSESPSGSGANVLTF. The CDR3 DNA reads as TGTGCCAGCAGTGAATCTCCCTCAGGCTCTGGGGCCAACGTCCTGACTTTC.

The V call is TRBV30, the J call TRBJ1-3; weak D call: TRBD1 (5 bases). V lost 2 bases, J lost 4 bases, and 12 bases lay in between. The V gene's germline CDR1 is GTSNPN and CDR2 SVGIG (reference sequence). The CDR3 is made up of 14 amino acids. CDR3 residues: CAWSWRGGGNTIYF. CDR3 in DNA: TGTGCCTGGAGTTGGAGGGGAGGAGGAAACACCATATATTTT.

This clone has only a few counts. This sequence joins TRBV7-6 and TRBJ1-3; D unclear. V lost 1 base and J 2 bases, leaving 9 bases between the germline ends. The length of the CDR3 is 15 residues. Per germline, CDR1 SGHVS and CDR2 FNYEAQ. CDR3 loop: CASSLDEGTGNTIYF. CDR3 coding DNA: TGTGCCAGCAGCTTAGATGAGGGAACTGGAAACACCATATATTTT.

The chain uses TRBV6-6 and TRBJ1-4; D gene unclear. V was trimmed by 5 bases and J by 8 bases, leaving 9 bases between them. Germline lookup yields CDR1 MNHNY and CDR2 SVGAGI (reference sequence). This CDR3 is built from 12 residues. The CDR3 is CASSPGGEKLFF. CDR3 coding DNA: TGTGCCAGCAGTCCTGGCGGAGAAAAACTGTTTTTT.

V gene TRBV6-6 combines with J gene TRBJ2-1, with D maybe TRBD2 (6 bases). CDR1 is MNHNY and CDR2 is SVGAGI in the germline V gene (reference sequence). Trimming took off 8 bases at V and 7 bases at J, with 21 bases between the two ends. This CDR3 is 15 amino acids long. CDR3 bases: TGTGCCAGCGGGGCGAGGCCACAGGCGGGGAATGAGCAGTTCTTC. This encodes CASGARPQAGNEQFF.

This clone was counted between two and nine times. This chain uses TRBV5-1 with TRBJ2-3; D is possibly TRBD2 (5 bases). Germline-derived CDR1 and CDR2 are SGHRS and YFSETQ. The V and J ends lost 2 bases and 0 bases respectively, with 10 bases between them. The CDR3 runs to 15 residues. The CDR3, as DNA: TGCGCCAGCAGCTTCGGACTGGACAGCACAGATACGCAGTATTTT. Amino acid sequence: CASSFGLDSTDTQYF.

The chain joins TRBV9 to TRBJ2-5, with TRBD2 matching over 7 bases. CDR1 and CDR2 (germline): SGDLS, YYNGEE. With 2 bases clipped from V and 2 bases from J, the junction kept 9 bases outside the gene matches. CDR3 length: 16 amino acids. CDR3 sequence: CASSVGLAVFQETQYF. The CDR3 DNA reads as TGTGCCAGCAGCGTGGGGCTAGCGGTCTTTCAAGAGACCCAGTACTTC.

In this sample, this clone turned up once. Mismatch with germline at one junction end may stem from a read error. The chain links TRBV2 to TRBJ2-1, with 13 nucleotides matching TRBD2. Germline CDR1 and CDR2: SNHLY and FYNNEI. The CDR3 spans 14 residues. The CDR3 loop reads CASSYTSGGAKAVF. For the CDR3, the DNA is TGTGCCAGCAGTTACACTAGCGGGGGGGCAAAAGCGGTCTTC.

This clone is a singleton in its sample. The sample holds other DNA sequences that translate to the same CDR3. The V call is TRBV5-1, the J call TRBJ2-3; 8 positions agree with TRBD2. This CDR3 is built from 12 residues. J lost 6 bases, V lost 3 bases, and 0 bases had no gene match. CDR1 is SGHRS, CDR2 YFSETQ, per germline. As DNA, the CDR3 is TGCGCCAGCAGCTCTAGCGGGGATACGCAGTATTTT. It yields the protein CASSSSGDTQYF.

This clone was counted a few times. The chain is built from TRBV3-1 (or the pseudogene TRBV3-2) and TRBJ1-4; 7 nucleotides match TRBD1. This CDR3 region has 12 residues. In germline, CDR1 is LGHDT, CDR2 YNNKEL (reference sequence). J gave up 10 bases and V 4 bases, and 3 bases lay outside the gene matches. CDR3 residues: CASSLGTAKLFF. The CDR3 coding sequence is TGTGCCAGCAGCCTCGGGACAGCAAAACTGTTTTTT.

CDR3 bases: TGTGCCAGCAGTTACCAAAACAGGCGGGAAAGAGGCTACACCTTC. Translating it yields CASSYQNRRERGYTF. The V call is TRBV6-5, the J call TRBJ1-2, with D perhaps TRBD1 (5 bases). This CDR3 has 15 amino acids. V shed 2 bases and J shed 8 bases, with 18 bases lying between them. Germline assignment: CDR1 MNHEY and CDR2 SVGAGI.

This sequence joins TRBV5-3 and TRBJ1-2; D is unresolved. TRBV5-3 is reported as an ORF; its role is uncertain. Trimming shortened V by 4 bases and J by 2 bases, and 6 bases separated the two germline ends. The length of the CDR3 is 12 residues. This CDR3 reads CARSLRNYGYTF. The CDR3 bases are TGTGCCAGAAGCCTGCGAAACTATGGCTACACCTTC.

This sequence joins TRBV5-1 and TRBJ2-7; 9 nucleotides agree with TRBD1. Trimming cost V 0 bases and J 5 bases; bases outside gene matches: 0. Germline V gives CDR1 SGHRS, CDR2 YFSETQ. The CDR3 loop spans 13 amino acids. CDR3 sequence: CASSLGQGDEQYF. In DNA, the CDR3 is TGCGCCAGCAGCTTGGGACAGGGGGACGAGCAGTACTTC.